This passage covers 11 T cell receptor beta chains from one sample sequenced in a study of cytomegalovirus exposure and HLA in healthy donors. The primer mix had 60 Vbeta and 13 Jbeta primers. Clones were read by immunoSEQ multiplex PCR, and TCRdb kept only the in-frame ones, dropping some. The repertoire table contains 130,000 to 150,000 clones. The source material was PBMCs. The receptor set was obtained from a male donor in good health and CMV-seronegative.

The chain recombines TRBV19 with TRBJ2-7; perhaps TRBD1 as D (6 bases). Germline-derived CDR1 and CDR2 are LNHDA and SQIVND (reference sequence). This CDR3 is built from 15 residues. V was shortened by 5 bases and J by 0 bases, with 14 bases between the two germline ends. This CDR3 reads CASSPGQLSSYEQYF. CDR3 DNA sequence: TGTGCCAGTAGTCCCGGACAGCTAAGCTCCTACGAGCAGTACTTC. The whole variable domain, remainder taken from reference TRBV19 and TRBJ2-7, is DGGITQSPKYLFRKEGQNVTLSCEQNLNHDAMYWYRQDPGQGLRLIYYSQIVNDFQKGDIAEGYSVSREKKESFPLTVTSAQKNPTAFYLCASSPGQLSSYEQYFGPGTRLTVT.

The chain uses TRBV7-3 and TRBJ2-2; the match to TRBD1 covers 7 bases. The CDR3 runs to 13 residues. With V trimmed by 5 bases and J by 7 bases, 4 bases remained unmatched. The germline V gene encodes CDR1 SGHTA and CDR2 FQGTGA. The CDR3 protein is CASSDTGVGELFF. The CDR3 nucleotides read TGTGCCAGCAGCGATACAGGGGTCGGGGAGCTGTTTTTT.

In DNA form, the CDR3 reads TGTGCCAGCTCCTCCAACACTGGAGGCGGTCAGCCCCAGCATTTT. It codes for CASSSNTGGGQPQHF. J is TRBJ1-5 and V is TRBV18; D not certain. Per germline, CDR1 KGHSH and CDR2 LQKENI. Trimming shortened V by 6 bases and J by 6 bases, and 18 bases separated the two germline ends. The CDR3 sequence is 15 residues long.

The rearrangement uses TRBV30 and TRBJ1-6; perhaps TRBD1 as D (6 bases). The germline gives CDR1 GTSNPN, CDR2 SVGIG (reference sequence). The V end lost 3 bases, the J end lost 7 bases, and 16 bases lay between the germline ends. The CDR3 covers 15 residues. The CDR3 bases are TGTGCCTGGAGCCTTAGGGGCAGGGGAAATTCACCCCTCCACTTT. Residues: CAWSLRGRGNSPLHF.

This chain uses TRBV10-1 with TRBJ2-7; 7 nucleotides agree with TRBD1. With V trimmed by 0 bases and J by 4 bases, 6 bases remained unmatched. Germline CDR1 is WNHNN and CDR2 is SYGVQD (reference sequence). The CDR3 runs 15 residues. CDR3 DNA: TGCGCCAGCAGTGAGTCGGGTGACAGGGCGTACGAGCAGTACTTC. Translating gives CASSESGDRAYEQYF.

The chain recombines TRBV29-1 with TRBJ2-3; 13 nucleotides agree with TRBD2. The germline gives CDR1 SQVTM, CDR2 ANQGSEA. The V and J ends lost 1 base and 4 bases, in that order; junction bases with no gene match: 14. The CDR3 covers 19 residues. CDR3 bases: TGCAGCGTTGAAGGCGGGACTAGCGGGACGGTCCTACTTGCAGATACGCAGTATTTT. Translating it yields CSVEGGTSGTVLLADTQYF.

The CDR3 bases are TGTGCCAGCAGCTTGGGAGGGATAGGCGGGCAGCCCCAGCATTTT. Translation: CASSLGGIGGQPQHF. This sequence joins TRBV5-4 and TRBJ1-5, with D uncertain. The CDR3 is 15 amino acids. The germline V gene has CDR1 SGHNT and CDR2 YYREEE (reference sequence). Trimming removed 0 bases at V and 7 bases at J, with 14 bases between. Full variable domain (rest looked up from reference TRBV5-4 and TRBJ1-5): ETGVTQSPTHLIKTRGQQVTLRCSSQSGHNTVSWYQQALGQGPQFIFQYYREEENGRGNFPPRFSGLQFPNYSSELNVNALELDDSALYLCASSLGGIGGQPQHFGDGTRLSIL.

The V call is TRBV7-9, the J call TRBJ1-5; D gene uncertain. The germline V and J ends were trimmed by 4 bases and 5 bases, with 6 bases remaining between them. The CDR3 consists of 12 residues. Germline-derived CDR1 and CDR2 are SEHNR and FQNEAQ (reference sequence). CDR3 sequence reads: CASSSIDQPQHF. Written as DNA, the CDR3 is TGTGCCAGCAGCTCCATAGATCAGCCCCAGCATTTT.

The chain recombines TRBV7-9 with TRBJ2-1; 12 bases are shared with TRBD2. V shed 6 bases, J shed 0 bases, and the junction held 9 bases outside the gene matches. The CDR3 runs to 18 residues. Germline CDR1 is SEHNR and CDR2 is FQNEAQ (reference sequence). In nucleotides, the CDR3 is TGTGCCAGCAGGAGAGGGACTAGCGGGTTAAGCTCCTACAATGAGCAGTTCTTC. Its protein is CASRRGTSGLSSYNEQFF.

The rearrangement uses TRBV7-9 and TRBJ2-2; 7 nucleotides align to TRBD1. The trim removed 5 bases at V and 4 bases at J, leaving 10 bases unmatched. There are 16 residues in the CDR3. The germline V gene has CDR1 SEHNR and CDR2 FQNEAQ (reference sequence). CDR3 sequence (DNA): TGTGCCAGCAGCCAAGACGACAGGGCCGGCACCGGGGAGCTGTTTTTT. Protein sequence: CASSQDDRAGTGELFF.

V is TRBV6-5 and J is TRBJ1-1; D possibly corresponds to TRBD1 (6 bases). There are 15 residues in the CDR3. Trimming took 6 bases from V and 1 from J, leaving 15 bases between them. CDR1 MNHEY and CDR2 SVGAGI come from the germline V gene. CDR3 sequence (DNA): TGTGCCAGCAGCTATCAGGGGTTGGCGAACACTGAAGCTTTCTTT. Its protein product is CASSYQGLANTEAFF.